This T cell receptor beta chain was retrieved from a study of human T cells and chemical hapten exposure. This clonotype was recorded at least ten times. What it recognizes is unknown. Study results and caveats: The study found that DPC sensitization did not change TCRs above 1 in 1000 frequency.

The study used a library that attached unique molecular identifiers to individual cDNA molecules. Using its own MiXCR run on the RACE reads, TCRdb lists one record per CDR3 protein. The table shows 44,000 or so distinct CDR3 sequences, with 3% to 4% occurring only once. Time point described: healthy volunteer bleed at 6 weeks. It was unfractionated whole blood from which total RNA was extracted. The germline CDR1 and CDR2 sequences are SGHRS and YFSETQ. This CDR3 is 14 amino acids long. V gave up 1 base and J gave up 0 bases, with 8 bases separating them. Specimen: whole blood. The receptor's source is a human donor in good health. Some clones in this sample may be carry-over from other donors' samples. This chain uses TRBV5-1 with TRBJ2-7; D is ambiguous. CDR3 amino acids: CASSLHPSSYEQYF. In DNA form, the CDR3 reads TGCGCCAGCAGCTTGCATCCGAGCTCCTACGAGCAGTACTTC.